This T cell receptor (beta chain) was captured in a study of cytomegalovirus exposure and HLA in healthy donors. Study-wide background: The platform used for the 120 or so validation repertoires matched that of the 666 first-cohort repertoires, a later analysis reported.

These donors were members of the roughly 120-subject validation cohort, a group separate from the approximately 670-subject first cohort. With respect to this clone: Its antigen is not known.

Points from the study as a whole: A later analysis found first-cohort TCR clusters tended to co-occur in the roughly 120 validation repertoires. Rare TCR sequences predominated, though certain public TCRs were found in many donors.

Sequencing used immunoSEQ multiplex PCR; TCRdb keeps in-frame clones, though not all of them. This table holds around 20,000 clones, 95% to 97% found once. The CDR3 runs to 15 residues. Germline V gene sequence: CDR1 SGDLS, CDR2 YYNGEE. With V trimmed by 0 bases and J by 4 bases, 6 bases remained unmatched. Sequenced material: PBMCs. The gene calls are TRBV9 and TRBJ2-7, with 8 bases matching TRBD1. The origin of this receptor is a young man in good health and CMV-seropositive. The CDR3 bases are TGTGCCAGCAGCGTAGGGACAGGGACGAAATACGAGCAGTACTTC. It codes for CASSVGTGTKYEQYF.